This is a list of T cell receptor beta chains from one sample in a study of T cell responses to AZD1222 COVID-19 vaccine. Sequencing was performed with immunoSEQ multiplex PCR; in TCRdb, only in-frame clones are kept and a portion is missing. The profile shows under 150,000 clones, 70% to 90% of them singletons. The input for sequencing was peripheral blood, taken on day 0 of MenACWY control vaccination. The receptors were gathered from an adult in good health. The CDR3 runs from the conserved cysteine through the conserved F or W. The D gene is left open where the match is weak. Rows may omit the clone size; those that give it use once, few, many or a size class.

CASSIGGYNTGELFF	TGTGCCAGTAGTATTGGGGGTTACAACACCGGGGAGCTGTTTTTT	TRBV19	TRBJ2-2	.	15	.
CASSYQVTEAFF	TGTGCCAGCAGTTATCAGGTCACTGAAGCTTTCTTT	TRBV6-2/TRBV6-3	TRBJ1-1	.	12	.
CASSRGWTEAFF	TGTGCCAGCAGTAGGGGTTGGACTGAAGCTTTCTTT	TRBV28	TRBJ1-1	.	12	.
CAISDPTTSGVPDTQYF	TGTGCCATCAGTGATCCGACGACTAGCGGGGTGCCAGATACGCAGTATTTT	TRBV10-3	TRBJ2-3	TRBD2	17	.
CASSLERGSPLHF	TGTGCCAGCAGCTTAGAAAGGGGTTCACCCCTCCACTTT	TRBV11-3	TRBJ1-6	.	13	.
CASSLYFTGATGYTF	TGTGCCAGCAGTTTATACTTTACCGGGGCCACAGGCTACACCTTC	TRBV28	TRBJ1-2	.	15	.
CARGTVGGSGELFF	TGTGCCAGGGGGACAGTAGGAGGATCCGGGGAGCTGTTTTTT	TRBV2	TRBJ2-2	TRBD1	14	.
CASSLTPSSYEQYF	TGTGCCAGCAGCTTGACTCCATCATCCTACGAGCAGTACTTC	TRBV5-6	TRBJ2-7	.	14	.
CASSEAGAYYGYTF	TGTGCCAGCAGTGAAGCCGGGGCCTACTATGGCTACACCTTC	TRBV6-1	TRBJ1-2	.	14	.
CASSINTAYEQYF	TGTGCCAGTAGTATTAACACAGCGTACGAGCAGTACTTC	TRBV19	TRBJ2-7	.	13	.
CASSVELGGPNTQYF	TGTGCCAGCAGCGTAGAATTAGGGGGCCCAAATACGCAGTATTTT	TRBV9	TRBJ2-3	TRBD1	15	.
CASRGAGTVYEQYF	TGTGCCAGCAGGGGCGCCGGGACAGTCTACGAGCAGTACTTC	TRBV27	TRBJ2-7	TRBD1	14	.
CASSLGESNSPLHF	TGTGCCAGCAGCTTAGGGGAGTCCAATTCACCCCTCCACTTT	TRBV7-9	TRBJ1-6	.	14	.
CASRPGRGYEKLFF	TGTGCCAGCAGGCCGGGCCGAGGTTATGAAAAACTGTTTTTT	TRBV2	TRBJ1-4	.	14	.
CASSRAGQPLAKNIQYF	TGTGCCAGCTCACGAGCGGGGCAGCCACTAGCCAAAAACATTCAGTACTTC	TRBV18	TRBJ2-4	TRBD2	17	.
CASSLQREKLFF	TGTGCCAGCAGTTTACAGAGGGAAAAACTGTTTTTT	TRBV28	TRBJ1-4	.	12	once
CASSPGQGNEKLFF	TGTGCCAGCAGTCCGGGACAGGGGAATGAAAAACTGTTTTTT	TRBV11-2	TRBJ1-4	TRBD1	14	.
CASSSGSKDGYTF	TGTGCCAGCAGTTCGGGATCCAAGGATGGCTACACCTTC	TRBV28	TRBJ1-2	.	13	once
CASSPRTGSNEKLFF	TGCGCCAGCAGCCCCCGGACAGGGTCTAATGAAAAACTGTTTTTT	TRBV4-3	TRBJ1-4	TRBD1	15	.
CASSIPDRPNQPQHF	TGTGCCAGTAGTATTCCGGACAGACCGAATCAGCCCCAGCATTTT	TRBV19	TRBJ1-5	.	15	.
CASSHPLSYEQYF	TGTGCCAGCAGCCATCCACTCTCCTACGAGCAGTACTTC	TRBV3-1/TRBV3-2	TRBJ2-7	.	13	once
CASSFWRDNSGNTIYF	TGTGCCAGCAGTTTTTGGAGGGATAACTCTGGAAACACCATATATTTT	TRBV28	TRBJ1-3	.	16	.
CASSAGQGPYNEQFF	TGTGCCAGCAGCGCGGGACAGGGCCCCTACAATGAGCAGTTCTTC	TRBV5-4	TRBJ2-1	TRBD1	15	.
CASTSPSGPTPETQYF	TGTGCCAGCACGTCACCCTCGGGCCCCACTCCTGAGACCCAGTACTTC	TRBV28	TRBJ2-5	.	16	.
CAARGGFTTDTQYF	TGTGCTGCCCGGGGGGGCTTTACCACAGATACGCAGTATTTT	TRBV28	TRBJ2-3	TRBD2	14	few
CASSFGGGGEKLFF	TGTGCCAGCAGTTTCGGAGGGGGGGGTGAAAAACTGTTTTTT	TRBV28	TRBJ1-4	.	14	.
CSVGVDLAKNIQYF	TGCAGCGTTGGCGTGGATCTAGCCAAAAACATTCAGTACTTC	TRBV29-1	TRBJ2-4	.	14	.